This section outlines one T cell receptor beta chain sequence together with its context. Recruited during active infection, patients (from Seattle) were subsequently followed longitudinally. The data derive from a study of blood T cell repertoires in COVID-19. The wider study: The study drew acute and convalescent COVID-19 samples from the United States, Italy and Spain. The cDNA or gDNA used as material had been derived from T cells, B-cell-depleted T cells, or PBMCs.

Original analysis: Quantification of nucleated cells was approximated via reference gene primer amplification. The table came from immunoSEQ multiplex PCR; TCRdb's copy has only in-frame clones and leaves some out. V and J calls plus clone size are reproduced from that table; the DNA served to infer D and trimming. The sample comprises roughly 410,000 clones, around 89% of which are singletons, and roughly 1.5% rests with the top ten. The germline V gene has CDR1 SGHRS and CDR2 YFSETQ. V shed 3 bases and J shed 5 bases, with 17 bases lying between them. The CDR3 spans 15 residues. The sequenced material came from peripheral blood. The sequence was obtained from a middle-aged woman with COVID-19, enrolled during active disease. The V call is TRBV5-1, the J call TRBJ1-2, with D perhaps matching TRBD1 (5 bases). CDR3 coding DNA: TGCGCCAGCAGCTCGGGGGATCGGGGGATGTATGGCTACACCTTC. Its translation is CASSSGDRGMYGYTF.